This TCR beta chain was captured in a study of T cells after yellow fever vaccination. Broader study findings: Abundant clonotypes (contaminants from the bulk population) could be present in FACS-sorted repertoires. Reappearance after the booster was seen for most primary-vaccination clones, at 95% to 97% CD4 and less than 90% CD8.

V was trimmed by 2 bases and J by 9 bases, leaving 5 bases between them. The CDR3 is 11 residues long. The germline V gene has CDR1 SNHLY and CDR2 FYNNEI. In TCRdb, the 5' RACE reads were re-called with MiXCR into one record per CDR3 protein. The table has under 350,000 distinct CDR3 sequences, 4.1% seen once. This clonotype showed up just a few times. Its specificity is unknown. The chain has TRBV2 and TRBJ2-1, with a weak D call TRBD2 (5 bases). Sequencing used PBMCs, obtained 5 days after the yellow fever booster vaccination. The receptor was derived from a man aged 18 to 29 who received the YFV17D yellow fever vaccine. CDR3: CASSERGEQFF. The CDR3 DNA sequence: TGTGCCAGCAGTGAACGGGGTGAGCAGTTCTTC.